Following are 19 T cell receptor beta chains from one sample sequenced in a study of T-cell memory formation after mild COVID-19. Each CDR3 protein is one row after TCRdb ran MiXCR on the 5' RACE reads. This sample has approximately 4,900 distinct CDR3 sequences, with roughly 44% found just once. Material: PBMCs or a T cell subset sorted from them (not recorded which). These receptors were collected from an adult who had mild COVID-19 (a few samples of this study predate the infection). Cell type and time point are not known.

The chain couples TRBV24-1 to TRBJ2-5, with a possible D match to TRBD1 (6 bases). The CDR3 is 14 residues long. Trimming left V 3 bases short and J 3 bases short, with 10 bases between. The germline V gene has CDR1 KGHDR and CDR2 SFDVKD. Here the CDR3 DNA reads TGTGCCACCAGTGATCCCCGGACAGAAGAGACCCAGTACTTC. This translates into CATSDPRTEETQYF.

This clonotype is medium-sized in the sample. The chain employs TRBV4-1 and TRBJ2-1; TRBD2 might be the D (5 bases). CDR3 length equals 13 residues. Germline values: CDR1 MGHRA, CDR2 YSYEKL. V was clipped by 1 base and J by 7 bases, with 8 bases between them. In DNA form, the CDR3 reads TGCGCCAGCAGCCAAGGGACTGCTAATGAGCAGTTCTTC. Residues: CASSQGTANEQFF.

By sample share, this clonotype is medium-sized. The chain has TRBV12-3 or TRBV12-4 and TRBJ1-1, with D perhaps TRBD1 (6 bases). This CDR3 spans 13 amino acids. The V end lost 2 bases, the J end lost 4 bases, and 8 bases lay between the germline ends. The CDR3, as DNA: TGTGCCAGCAGTTTATCAGGGGTCACTGAAGCTTTCTTT. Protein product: CASSLSGVTEAFF.

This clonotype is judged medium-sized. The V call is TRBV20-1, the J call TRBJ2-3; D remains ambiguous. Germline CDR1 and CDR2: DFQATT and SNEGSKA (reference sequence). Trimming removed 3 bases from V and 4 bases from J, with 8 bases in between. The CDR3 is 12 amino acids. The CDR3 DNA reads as TGCAGTGCTAGCCCAGGAGCAGATACGCAGTATTTT. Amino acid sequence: CSASPGADTQYF.

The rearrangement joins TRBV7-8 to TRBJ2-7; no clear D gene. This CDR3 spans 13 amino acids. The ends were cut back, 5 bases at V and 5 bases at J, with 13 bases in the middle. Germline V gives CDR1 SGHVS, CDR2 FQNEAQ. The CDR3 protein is CASSPPGRDEQYV. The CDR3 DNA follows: TGTGCCAGCAGCCCGCCTGGCCGGGACGAGCAGTACGTC.

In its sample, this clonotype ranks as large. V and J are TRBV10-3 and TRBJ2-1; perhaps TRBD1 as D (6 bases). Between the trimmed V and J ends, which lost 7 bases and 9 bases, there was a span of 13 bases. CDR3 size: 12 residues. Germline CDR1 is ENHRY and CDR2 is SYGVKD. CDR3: CAIMGRGREQFF. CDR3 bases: TGTGCCATCATGGGCAGGGGCCGTGAGCAGTTCTTC.

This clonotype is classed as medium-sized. The CDR3 is CASSPQGGPQDKTQYF. The CDR3 coding sequence is TGTGCCAGCTCACCACAGGGGGGACCACAAGATAAGACCCAGTACTTC. The J gene is TRBJ2-5, the V gene TRBV18; D may correspond to TRBD1 or TRBD2 (6 bases each). The length of the CDR3 is 16 residues. Trimming removed 1 base at V and 6 bases at J, with 18 bases between. Germline-derived CDR1 and CDR2 are KGHSH and LQKENI. The entire variable domain, with the rest obtained from reference TRBV18 and TRBJ2-5, is as follows: NAGVMQNPRHLVRRRGQEARLRCSPMKGHSHVYWYRQLPEEGLKFMVYLQKENIIDESGMPKERFSAEFPKEGPSILRIQQVVRGDSAAYFCASSPQGGPQDKTQYFGPGTRLLVL.

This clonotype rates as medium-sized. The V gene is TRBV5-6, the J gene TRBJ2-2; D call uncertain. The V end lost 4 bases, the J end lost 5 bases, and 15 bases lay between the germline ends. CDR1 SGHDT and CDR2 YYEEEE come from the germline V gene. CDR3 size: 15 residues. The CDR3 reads CASSKTVKETGELFF. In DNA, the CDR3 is TGTGCCAGCAGCAAAACGGTCAAGGAGACCGGGGAGCTGTTTTTT.

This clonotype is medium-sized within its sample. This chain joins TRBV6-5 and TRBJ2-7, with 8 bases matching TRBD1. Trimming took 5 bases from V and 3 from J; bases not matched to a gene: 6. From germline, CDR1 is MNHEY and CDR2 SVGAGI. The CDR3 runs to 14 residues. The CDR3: CASSRTGTSYEQYV. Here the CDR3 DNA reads TGTGCCAGCAGTCGGACAGGGACAAGCTACGAGCAGTACGTC.

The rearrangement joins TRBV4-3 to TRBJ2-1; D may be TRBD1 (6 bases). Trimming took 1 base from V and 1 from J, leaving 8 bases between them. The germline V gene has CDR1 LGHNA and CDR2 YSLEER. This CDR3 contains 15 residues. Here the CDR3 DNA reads TGCGCCAGCAGCCAAGGCCAGGGGTCCTACAATGAGCAGTTCTTC. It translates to CASSQGQGSYNEQFF.

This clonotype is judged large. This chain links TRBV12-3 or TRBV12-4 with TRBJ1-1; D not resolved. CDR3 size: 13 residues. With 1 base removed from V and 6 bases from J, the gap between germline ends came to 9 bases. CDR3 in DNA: TGTGCCAGCAGTTTAGGGTCTGGCCCTGAAGCTTTCTTT. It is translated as CASSLGSGPEAFF.

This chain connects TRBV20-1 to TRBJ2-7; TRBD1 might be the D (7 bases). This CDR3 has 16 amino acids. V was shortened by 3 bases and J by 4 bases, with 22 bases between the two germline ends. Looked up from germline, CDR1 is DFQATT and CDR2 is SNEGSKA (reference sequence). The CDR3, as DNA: TGCAGTGCTAGGCCCCGCGGGACAGCCCGCGGGTACGAGCAGTACTTC. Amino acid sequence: CSARPRGTARGYEQYF.

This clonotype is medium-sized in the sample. CDR3 in amino acids: CASSWELTDTQYF. CDR3 DNA: TGTGCCAGCAGCTGGGAGCTCACAGATACGCAGTATTTT. J is TRBJ2-3 and V is TRBV7-6; D possibly corresponds to TRBD2 (5 bases). V lost 4 bases and J lost 2, with 7 bases in between. The CDR3 runs 13 residues. Per germline, CDR1 SGHVS and CDR2 FNYEAQ.

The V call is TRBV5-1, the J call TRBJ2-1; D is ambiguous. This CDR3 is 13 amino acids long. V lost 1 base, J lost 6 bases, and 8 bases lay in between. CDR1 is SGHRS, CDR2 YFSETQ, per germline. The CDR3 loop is CASSLTYSNEQFF. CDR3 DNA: TGCGCCAGCAGCTTGACCTACTCCAATGAGCAGTTCTTC.

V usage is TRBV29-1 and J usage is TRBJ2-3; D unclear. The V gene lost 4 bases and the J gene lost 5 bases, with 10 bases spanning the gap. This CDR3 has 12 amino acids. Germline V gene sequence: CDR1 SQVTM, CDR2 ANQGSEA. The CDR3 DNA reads TGCAGCGTTGCCTGGACCGGAGATACGCAGTATTTT. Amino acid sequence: CSVAWTGDTQYF.

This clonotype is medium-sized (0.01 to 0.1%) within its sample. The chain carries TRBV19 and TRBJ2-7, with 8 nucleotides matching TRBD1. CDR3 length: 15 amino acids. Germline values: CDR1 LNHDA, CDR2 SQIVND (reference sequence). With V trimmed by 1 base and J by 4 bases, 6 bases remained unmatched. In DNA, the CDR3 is TGTGCCAGTAGTATAGCGAGGACAGGGATGTACGAGCAGTACTTC. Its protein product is CASSIARTGMYEQYF.

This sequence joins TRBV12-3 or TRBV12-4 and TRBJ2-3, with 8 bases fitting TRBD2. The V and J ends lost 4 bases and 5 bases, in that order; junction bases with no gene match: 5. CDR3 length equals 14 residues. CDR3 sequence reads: CASSYGGAGDTQYF. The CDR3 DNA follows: TGTGCCAGCAGTTACGGGGGGGCCGGAGATACGCAGTATTTT.

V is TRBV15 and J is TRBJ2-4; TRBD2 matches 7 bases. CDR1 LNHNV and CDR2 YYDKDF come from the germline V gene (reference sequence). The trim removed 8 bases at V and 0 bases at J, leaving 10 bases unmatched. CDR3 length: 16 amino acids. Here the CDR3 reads CATGTPSGLAKNIQYF. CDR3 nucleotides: TGTGCCACCGGGACTCCTAGCGGACTAGCCAAAAACATTCAGTACTTC.

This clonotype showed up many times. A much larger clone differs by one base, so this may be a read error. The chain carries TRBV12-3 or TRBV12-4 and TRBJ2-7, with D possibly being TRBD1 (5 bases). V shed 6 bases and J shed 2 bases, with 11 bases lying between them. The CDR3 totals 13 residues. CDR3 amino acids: CASRFWTPYEQYF. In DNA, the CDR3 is TGTGCCAGCAGATTTTGGACACCCTACGAGCAGTACTTC.